This TCR beta chain is drawn from a study of vaccination and CD4 T cells after COVID-19. The Oncomine TCR Beta short-read assay generated sequence data from the DNA of cultured CD4+ T cells. TCRdb ran MiXCR on the PCR reads and lists one entry per CDR3 protein. The table includes 20,000 or so distinct CDR3 sequences, approximately 29% detected once. In regard to this clonotype: Its antigen is currently unknown. A junction end diverges from the germline sequence, so it may reflect a read error.

This sample's treatment: approximately 11-day PBMC culture with coronavirus spike peptide pools or control peptides (ViraFEST assay). Negative selection recovered the CD4+ T cells once they had spent approximately ten days in culture. The germline V gene has CDR1 MDHEN and CDR2 SYDVKM. This CDR3 region has 15 residues. The V gene is TRBV28, the J gene TRBJ2-6, with D possibly being TRBD2 (5 bases). Sequenced input: cultured CD4+ T cells from blood. The origin of this receptor is a human donor with COVID-19. In DNA form, the CDR3 reads TGTGCCAGCAGTTTACCAGCGTCCGGGGTCAACGTCCTGACTTTC. This sequence encodes CASSLPASGVNVLTF.